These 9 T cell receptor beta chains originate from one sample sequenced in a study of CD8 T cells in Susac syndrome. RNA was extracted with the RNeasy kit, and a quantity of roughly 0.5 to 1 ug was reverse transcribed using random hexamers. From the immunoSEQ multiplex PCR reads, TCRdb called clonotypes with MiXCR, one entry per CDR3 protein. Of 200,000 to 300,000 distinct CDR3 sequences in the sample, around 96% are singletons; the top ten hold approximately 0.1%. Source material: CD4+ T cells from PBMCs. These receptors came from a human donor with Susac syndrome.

Here the CDR3 reads CAWSLLIRSNNEQFF. The CDR3 region has the DNA TGTGCCTGGAGTTTACTCATTCGTTCCAACAATGAGCAGTTCTTC. V is TRBV30 and J is TRBJ2-1; D is uncertain. The V gene lost 2 bases and the J gene lost 5 bases, with 16 bases spanning the gap. Germline values: CDR1 GTSNPN, CDR2 SVGIG (reference sequence). CDR3 length: 15 residues.

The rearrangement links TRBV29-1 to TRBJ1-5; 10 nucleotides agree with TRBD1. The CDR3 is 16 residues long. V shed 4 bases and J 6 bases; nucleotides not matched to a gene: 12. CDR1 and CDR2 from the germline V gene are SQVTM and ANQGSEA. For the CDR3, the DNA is TGCAGCGTTGGGTGGGGGACAGGGGAAGGTGGTCAGCCCCAGCATTTT. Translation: CSVGWGTGEGGQPQHF.

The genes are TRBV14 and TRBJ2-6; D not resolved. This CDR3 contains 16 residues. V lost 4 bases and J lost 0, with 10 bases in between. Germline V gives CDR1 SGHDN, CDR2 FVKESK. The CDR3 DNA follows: TGTGCCAGCAGCCCACTATGGGTCTCTGGGGCCAACGTCCTGACTTTC. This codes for CASSPLWVSGANVLTF.

DNA of the CDR3: TGTGCCAGCAGCGTAGGAAGGTTGCAAGAGACCCAGTACTTC. This encodes CASSVGRLQETQYF. This chain uses TRBV9 with TRBJ2-5; D call uncertain. V shed 0 bases and J shed 2 bases, with 8 bases lying between them. The germline V gene has CDR1 SGDLS and CDR2 YYNGEE. This CDR3 spans 14 amino acids.

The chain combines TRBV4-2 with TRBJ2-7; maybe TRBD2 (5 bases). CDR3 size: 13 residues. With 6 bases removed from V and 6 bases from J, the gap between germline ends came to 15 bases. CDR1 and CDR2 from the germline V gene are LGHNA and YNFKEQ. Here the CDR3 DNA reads TGTGCCAGCAGAAGGCTAGCTAGTAGCGAGCAGTACTTC. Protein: CASRRLASSEQYF.

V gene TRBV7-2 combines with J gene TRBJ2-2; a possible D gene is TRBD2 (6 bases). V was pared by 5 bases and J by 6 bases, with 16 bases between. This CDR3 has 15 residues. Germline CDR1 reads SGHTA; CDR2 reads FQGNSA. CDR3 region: CASSPSALHPGELFF. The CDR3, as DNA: TGTGCCAGCAGCCCTAGCGCCCTCCACCCCGGGGAGCTGTTTTTT. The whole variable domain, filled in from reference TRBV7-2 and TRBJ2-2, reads GAGVSQSPSNKVTEKGKDVELRCDPISGHTALYWYRQSLGQGLEFLIYFQGNSAPDKSGLPSDRFSAERTGGSVSTLTIQRTQQEDSAVYLCASSPSALHPGELFFGEGSRLTVL.

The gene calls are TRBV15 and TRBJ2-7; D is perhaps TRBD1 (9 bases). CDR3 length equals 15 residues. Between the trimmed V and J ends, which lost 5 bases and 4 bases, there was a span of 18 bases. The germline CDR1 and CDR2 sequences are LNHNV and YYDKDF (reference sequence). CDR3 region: CATSAGGQGGYEQYF. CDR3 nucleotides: TGTGCCACCAGCGCGGGGGGACAGGGCGGTTACGAGCAGTACTTC.

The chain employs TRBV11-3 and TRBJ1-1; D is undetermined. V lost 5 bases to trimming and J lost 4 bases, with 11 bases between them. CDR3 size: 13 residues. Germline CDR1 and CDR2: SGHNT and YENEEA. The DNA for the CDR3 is TGTGCCAGCAGCAAAGAAGGGTCCACTGAAGCTTTCTTT. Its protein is CASSKEGSTEAFF.

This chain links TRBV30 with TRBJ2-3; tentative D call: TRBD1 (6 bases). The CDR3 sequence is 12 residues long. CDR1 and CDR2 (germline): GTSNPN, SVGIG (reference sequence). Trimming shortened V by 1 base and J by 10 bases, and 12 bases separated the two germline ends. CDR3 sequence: CAWSATGGPQYF. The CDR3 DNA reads TGTGCCTGGAGTGCGACAGGCGGGCCGCAGTATTTT.